This is a list of T cell receptor beta chains from one sample in a study of blood T cell repertoires in COVID-19. The assay was immunoSEQ multiplex PCR, and TCRdb's table has in-frame clones only and misses some. The repertoire holds roughly 60,000 clones, with around nine tenths as singletons. Input material: peripheral blood. The receptor set was obtained from a man aged 65-85 years with acute or convalescent COVID-19. Each CDR3 is given with its conserved first and last residue. A D gene is named only where the DNA matches it firmly. Some rows have no size entry. The others give once, few or many, or a class for an expanded clone.

TRBJ1-1 | TRBV7-8 | NA | NA | TGTGCCAGCAGCTTTTCTAGCACTGAAGCTTTCTTT | CASSFSSTEAFF
TRBJ1-1 | TRBV7-9 | NA | NA | TGTGCCAGCAGCTTAAGCGCCCTCAGTCACACTGAAGCTTTCTTT | CASSLSALSHTEAFF
TRBJ2-7 | TRBV21-1 | NA | NA | TGTGCCAGCAGTCCTTTCGGGGGGGCCTACGAGCAGTACTTC | CASSPFGGAYEQYF
TRBJ2-5 | TRBV19 | NA | once | TGTGCCAGTAGTATTAGGGGATTCACGGAGACCCAGTACTTC | CASSIRGFTETQYF
TRBJ1-1 | TRBV7-9 | TRBD1 | NA | TGTGCCAGCAGCTTCGACAGGGCAATCACTGAAGCTTTCTTT | CASSFDRAITEAFF
TRBJ1-3 | TRBV5-1 | TRBD1 | NA | TGCGCCAGCAGCCTCCAACCAGGGGGTGGAAACACCATATATTTT | CASSLQPGGGNTIYF
TRBJ1-1 | TRBV11-2 | NA | NA | TGTGCCAGCAGCTTAGCTGGGGCGTACACTGAAGCTTTCTTT | CASSLAGAYTEAFF
TRBJ2-5 | TRBV3-1/TRBV3-2 | NA | NA | TGTGCCAGCAGCGGACTCCGGGGGGCCTTAGAGACCCAGTACTTC | CASSGLRGALETQYF
TRBJ1-2 | TRBV18 | NA | NA | TGTGCCAGCTCACCTAAAGACAGAACATATGGCTACACCTTC | CASSPKDRTYGYTF
TRBJ1-3 | TRBV12-3/TRBV12-4 | NA | NA | TGTGCCAGCAGTCCATCTGGAAACACCATATATTTT | CASSPSGNTIYF
TRBJ1-1 | TRBV30 | NA | NA | TGTGCCTGGGGTGAGATTATAGCTTTCTTT | CAWGEIIAFF
TRBJ2-4 | TRBV11-3 | NA | NA | TGTGCCAGCAGCTTATCGGGGGGCGCCGGCATTCAGTACTTC | CASSLSGGAGIQYF
TRBJ2-2 | TRBV5-1 | TRBD2 | NA | TGCGCCAGCAGCTTGGTTCCTAGCGGGGGCACCGGGGAGCTGTTTTTT | CASSLVPSGGTGELFF
TRBJ1-4 | TRBV10-1 | NA | NA | TGCGCCAGCAGTGAGTCCTCAACTAATGAAAAACTGTTTTTT | CASSESSTNEKLFF
TRBJ1-4 | TRBV25-1 | NA | few | TGTGCCAGCAGTGAAGCGGGGATTTGGGAAAAACTGTTTTTT | CASSEAGIWEKLFF
TRBJ1-5 | TRBV11-2 | NA | NA | TGTGCCAGCAGCTTAACCCCAGATCAGCCCCAGCATTTT | CASSLTPDQPQHF
TRBJ2-5 | TRBV9 | NA | NA | TGTGCCAGCAGCGGTGGGACACTGCCCCAAGAGACCCAGTACTTC | CASSGGTLPQETQYF
TRBJ2-7 | TRBV13 | TRBD1 | NA | TGTGCCAGCAGCCCCGGGACAGGCTTTGGAGAGCAGTACTTC | CASSPGTGFGEQYF
TRBJ2-7 | TRBV27 | TRBD2 | NA | TGTGCCAGCAGTTCGGGACTAGCGGGAGCCCCACTTTCCTACGAGCAGTACTTC | CASSSGLAGAPLSYEQYF
TRBJ2-1 | TRBV19 | TRBD2 | few | TGTGCCAGTAGTATCGATCTAGCGGGATTTTACAATGAGCAGTTCTTC | CASSIDLAGFYNEQFF
TRBJ1-5 | TRBV5-5 | NA | once | TGTGCCAGCAGCGACACTACAGGGATGGGGCAGCCCCAGCATTTT | CASSDTTGMGQPQHF
TRBJ2-7 | TRBV6-6 | NA | NA | TGTGCCAGCAGTAGACAGAGCTCCTACGAGCAGTACTTC | CASSRQSSYEQYF
TRBJ1-6 | TRBV5-1 | NA | NA | TGCGCCAGCAGCTTGGTTGGCAATAATTCACCCCTCCACTTT | CASSLVGNNSPLHF
TRBJ1-1 | TRBV18 | TRBD1 | NA | TGTGCCAGCTCACGGGGGACAGGGCAAGTTAGTTCTGAAGCTTTCTTT | CASSRGTGQVSSEAFF
TRBJ2-7 | TRBV5-1 | TRBD2 | NA | TGCGCCAGCAGCCCGCGACTAGCGGGAGGGGGGCAGTACTTC | CASSPRLAGGGQYF
TRBJ2-7 | TRBV7-8 | NA | NA | TGTGCCAGCAGCCCTCGGTACGAGCAGTACTTC | CASSPRYEQYF
TRBJ2-4 | TRBV2 | NA | NA | TGTGCCAGCGACCGGGAGCAACTAGCCAAAAACATTCAGTACTTC | CASDREQLAKNIQYF
TRBJ2-4 | TRBV28 | NA | NA | TGTGCCAGCAAGGCGGGGCCTCCACTTGGCATTCAGTACTTC | CASKAGPPLGIQYF
TRBJ1-3 | TRBV2 | TRBD1 | NA | TGTGCCAGCAGGGGGGACAGCGGAAACACCATATATTTT | CASRGDSGNTIYF
TRBJ2-1 | TRBV6-5 | TRBD2 | NA | TGTGCCAGCAGACCAGGACTAGCGGGAAGCAATGAGCAGTTCTTC | CASRPGLAGSNEQFF
TRBJ1-2 | TRBV19 | NA | NA | TGTGCCAGTAGCCCCCCGGGCAACACGGGAGGCTACACCTTC | CASSPPGNTGGYTF
TRBJ2-3 | TRBV29-1 | NA | few | TGCAGCGTGGCAATACAAGATACGCAGTATTTT | CSVAIQDTQYF
TRBJ1-2 | TRBV11-1 | TRBD1 | NA | TGTGCCAGCAGCTTAGGCTCCGGGACAGCCTATGGCTACACCTTC | CASSLGSGTAYGYTF
TRBJ1-1 | TRBV4-2 | NA | NA | TGTGCCAGCAGCCAAGAGACAGTTAGCACTGAAGCTTTCTTT | CASSQETVSTEAFF
TRBJ2-1 | TRBV5-4 | TRBD1 | NA | TGTGCCAGCAGCTCCGGACAGGGTGGCGCCTACAATGAGCAGTTCTTC | CASSSGQGGAYNEQFF